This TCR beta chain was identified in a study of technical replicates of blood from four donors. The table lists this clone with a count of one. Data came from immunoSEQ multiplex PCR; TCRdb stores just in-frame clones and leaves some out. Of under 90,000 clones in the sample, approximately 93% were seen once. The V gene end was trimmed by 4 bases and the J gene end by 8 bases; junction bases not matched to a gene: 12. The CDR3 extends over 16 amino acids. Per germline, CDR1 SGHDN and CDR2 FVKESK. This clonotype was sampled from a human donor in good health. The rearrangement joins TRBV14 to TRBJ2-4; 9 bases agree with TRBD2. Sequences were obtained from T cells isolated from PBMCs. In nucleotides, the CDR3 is TGTGCCAGCAGCCCCGAGGGGCTAGCGGGAATGCACATTCAGTACTTC. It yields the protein CASSPEGLAGMHIQYF.